A single sample gave rise to the 13 T cell receptor beta chains below, sequenced in a study of a mutant IDH1 vaccine in newly diagnosed glioma. Specified time point: week 47, end of study. Each dose delivered 300 ug of mutant IDH1 20-mer peptide subcutaneously with imiquimod. Profiling relied on immunoSEQ multiplex PCR, and the TCRdb table lists in-frame clones only, not all of them. The sample lists 50,000 or so clones, approximately 84% occurring once. Their antigens remain unidentified. The sample here was PBMCs, taken from a glioma patient whose treatment included an IDH1 peptide vaccine. Receptor source: a woman younger than 45 with glioma. Some clones in this sample may be carry-over from other donors' samples.

This clone was seen once. The chain couples TRBV4-1 to TRBJ1-2; no definite D call. In germline, CDR1 is MGHRA, CDR2 YSYEKL. This CDR3 is built from 15 residues. The V end lost 1 base, the J end lost 6 bases, and 15 bases lay between the germline ends. CDR3 region: CASSQVGTERDGYTF. Written as DNA, the CDR3 is TGCGCCAGCAGCCAAGTGGGAACAGAAAGGGATGGCTACACCTTC.

This clone was seen just once. V is TRBV18 and J is TRBJ1-2; D is undetermined. V lost 2 bases and J 1 base, leaving 8 bases between the germline ends. The germline V gene has CDR1 KGHSH and CDR2 LQKENI. The CDR3 totals 14 residues. The CDR3 loop is CASSPGWGNYGYTF. DNA of the CDR3: TGTGCCAGCTCACCAGGTTGGGGTAACTATGGCTACACCTTC. Full variable domain (remainder filled in from reference TRBV18 and TRBJ1-2): NAGVMQNPRHLVRRRGQEARLRCSPMKGHSHVYWYRQLPEEGLKFMVYLQKENIIDESGMPKERFSAEFPKEGPSILRIQQVVRGDSAAYFCASSPGWGNYGYTFGSGTRLTVV.

The V gene is TRBV9, the J gene TRBJ2-7; 7 bases match TRBD2. The germline V gene has CDR1 SGDLS and CDR2 YYNGEE. Trimming at V came to 0 bases and at J to 0 bases, leaving 3 bases not matched to a gene. The CDR3 extends over 15 amino acids. CDR3 loop: CASSVGPSGSYEQYF. The CDR3 nucleotides read TGTGCCAGCAGCGTAGGTCCTAGCGGCTCCTACGAGCAGTACTTC.

The chain combines TRBV27 with TRBJ2-7, with 9 bases lining up with TRBD1. Germline V gene data show CDR1 as MNHEY and CDR2 as SMNVEV (reference sequence). This CDR3 contains 15 residues. V lost 3 bases to trimming and J lost 0 bases; unmatched junction nucleotides: 3. CDR3 in amino acids: CASSLKTGGSYEQYF. CDR3 sequence (DNA): TGTGCCAGCAGTTTGAAGACAGGGGGCTCCTACGAGCAGTACTTC.

This clone was seen only once. This chain connects TRBV2 to TRBJ1-1; D ambiguous. Looked up from germline, CDR1 is SNHLY and CDR2 is FYNNEI. This CDR3 comprises 14 residues. V lost 7 bases and J lost 0, with 12 bases in between. This CDR3 reads CASKVGNMNTEAFF. The DNA of the CDR3 is TGTGCCAGCAAAGTGGGGAACATGAACACTGAAGCTTTCTTT.

The V gene is TRBV2, the J gene TRBJ1-1; unclear D gene. The germline V gene encodes CDR1 SNHLY and CDR2 FYNNEI. V was pared by 5 bases and J by 3 bases, with 10 bases between. The CDR3 consists of 13 residues. CDR3 in amino acids: CASSRTRDTEAFF. The CDR3, as DNA: TGTGCCAGCAGTCGGACTCGGGACACTGAAGCTTTCTTT.

The chain's CDR3 is CASSSPGNQPQHF. The CDR3 DNA is TGTGCCAGTAGTTCCCCCGGCAATCAGCCCCAGCATTTT. J is TRBJ1-5 and V is TRBV19; the D is unclear. The germline gives CDR1 LNHDA, CDR2 SQIVND (reference sequence). Trimming stripped 5 bases from V and 2 bases from J, with 7 bases between. The CDR3 length is 13 residues.

This chain connects TRBV5-1 to TRBJ1-2; tentatively, D is TRBD1 (5 bases). The V gene's germline CDR1 is SGHRS and CDR2 YFSETQ. This CDR3 contains 13 residues. V was shortened by 2 bases and J by 4 bases, with 9 bases between the two germline ends. The CDR3, as DNA: TGCGCCAGCAGCTTAGGACAACTCTATGGCTACACCTTC. Protein: CASSLGQLYGYTF.

CDR3 protein: CASRNPLAGIHEQYF. The CDR3 region has the DNA TGTGCCAGCAGAAACCCACTAGCGGGAATCCACGAGCAGTACTTC. The V and J genes are TRBV27 and TRBJ2-7, with TRBD2 matching over 10 bases. This CDR3 contains 15 residues. In germline, CDR1 is MNHEY, CDR2 SMNVEV (reference sequence). Germline trimming cut 6 bases from V and 5 bases from J; bases unmatched to any gene: 10.

The chain has TRBV2 and TRBJ2-7; D might be TRBD2 (6 bases). The CDR3 covers 12 residues. The V gene lost 7 bases and the J gene lost 5 bases, with 12 bases spanning the gap. In germline, CDR1 is SNHLY, CDR2 FYNNEI. CDR3 DNA: TGTGCCAGCAAGTCACGGGAGAACGAGCAGTACTTC. It encodes CASKSRENEQYF.

The rearrangement joins TRBV30 to TRBJ1-4; no clear D. Trimming cost V 0 bases and J 8 bases, with 7 bases left between them. Per the germline V gene, CDR1 is GTSNPN and CDR2 is SVGIG (reference sequence). CDR3 size: 12 residues. The CDR3 region has the DNA TGTGCCTGGAGTGTATTGGGGGAAAAACTGTTTTTT. It is translated as CAWSVLGEKLFF.

The chain carries TRBV19 and TRBJ2-7; 10 positions agree with TRBD2. The CDR3 totals 18 residues. Per germline, CDR1 LNHDA and CDR2 SQIVND (reference sequence). Trimming cost V 1 base and J 1 base; bases outside gene matches: 10. The CDR3 DNA reads TGTGCCAGTAGTATAGTAGTGGCTAGCGGGAGTACGTCCTACGAGCAGTACTTC. Translation gives CASSIVVASGSTSYEQYF.

The gene calls are TRBV5-6 and TRBJ2-3, with D tentatively TRBD1 (5 bases). The length of the CDR3 is 14 residues. Trimming shortened V by 4 bases and J by 5 bases, and 14 bases separated the two germline ends. CDR1 and CDR2 from the germline V gene are SGHDT and YYEEEE. The CDR3 loop reads CASSPQGAGDTQYF. In DNA form, the CDR3 reads TGTGCCAGCAGCCCCCAAGGGGCAGGAGATACGCAGTATTTT.